This T cell receptor beta chain was sequenced in a study of molecular identifiers for immune sequencing clone quantification. One entry per CDR3 protein, called by TCRdb with MiXCR from the PCR reads. The table has hundreds of thousands of distinct CDR3 sequences, around 25% seen once. This clonotype was counted many times. The clonotype was recovered from a human donor in good health. Some libraries in this study had Jurkat cell RNA spiked in. Sequenced sample: naive CD8+ T cells from blood, with Jurkat cell RNA spiked in. This sample's subset: FACS-sorted CD8+CD4-CCR7+CD45RA+ naive T cells.

CDR3 bases: TGTGCCTGGAGCTGGACCTTGAACACTGAAGCTTTCTTT. Translation: CAWSWTLNTEAFF. This chain links TRBV30 with TRBJ1-1; D is unclear. Germline CDR1 reads GTSNPN; CDR2 reads SVGIG (reference sequence). Trimming removed 3 bases from V and 0 bases from J, with 8 bases in between. There are 13 residues in the CDR3.